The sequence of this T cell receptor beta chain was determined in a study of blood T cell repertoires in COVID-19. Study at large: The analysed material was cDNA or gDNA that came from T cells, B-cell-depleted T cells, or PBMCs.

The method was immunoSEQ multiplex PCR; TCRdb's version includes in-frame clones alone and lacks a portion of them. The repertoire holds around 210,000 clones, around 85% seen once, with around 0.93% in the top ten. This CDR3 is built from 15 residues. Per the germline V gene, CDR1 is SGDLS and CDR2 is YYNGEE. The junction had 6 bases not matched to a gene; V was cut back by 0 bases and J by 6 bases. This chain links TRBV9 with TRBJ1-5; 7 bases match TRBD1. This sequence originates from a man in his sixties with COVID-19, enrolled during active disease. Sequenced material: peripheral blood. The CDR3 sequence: CASSVGGTGVQPQHF. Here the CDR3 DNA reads TGTGCCAGCAGCGTAGGAGGAACAGGGGTTCAGCCCCAGCATTTT. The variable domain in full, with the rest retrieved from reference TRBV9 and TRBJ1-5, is DSGVTQTPKHLITATGQRVTLRCSPRSGDLSVYWYQQSLDQGLQFLIQYYNGEERAKGNILERFSAQQFPDLHSELNLSSLELGDSALYFCASSVGGTGVQPQHFGDGTRLSIL.